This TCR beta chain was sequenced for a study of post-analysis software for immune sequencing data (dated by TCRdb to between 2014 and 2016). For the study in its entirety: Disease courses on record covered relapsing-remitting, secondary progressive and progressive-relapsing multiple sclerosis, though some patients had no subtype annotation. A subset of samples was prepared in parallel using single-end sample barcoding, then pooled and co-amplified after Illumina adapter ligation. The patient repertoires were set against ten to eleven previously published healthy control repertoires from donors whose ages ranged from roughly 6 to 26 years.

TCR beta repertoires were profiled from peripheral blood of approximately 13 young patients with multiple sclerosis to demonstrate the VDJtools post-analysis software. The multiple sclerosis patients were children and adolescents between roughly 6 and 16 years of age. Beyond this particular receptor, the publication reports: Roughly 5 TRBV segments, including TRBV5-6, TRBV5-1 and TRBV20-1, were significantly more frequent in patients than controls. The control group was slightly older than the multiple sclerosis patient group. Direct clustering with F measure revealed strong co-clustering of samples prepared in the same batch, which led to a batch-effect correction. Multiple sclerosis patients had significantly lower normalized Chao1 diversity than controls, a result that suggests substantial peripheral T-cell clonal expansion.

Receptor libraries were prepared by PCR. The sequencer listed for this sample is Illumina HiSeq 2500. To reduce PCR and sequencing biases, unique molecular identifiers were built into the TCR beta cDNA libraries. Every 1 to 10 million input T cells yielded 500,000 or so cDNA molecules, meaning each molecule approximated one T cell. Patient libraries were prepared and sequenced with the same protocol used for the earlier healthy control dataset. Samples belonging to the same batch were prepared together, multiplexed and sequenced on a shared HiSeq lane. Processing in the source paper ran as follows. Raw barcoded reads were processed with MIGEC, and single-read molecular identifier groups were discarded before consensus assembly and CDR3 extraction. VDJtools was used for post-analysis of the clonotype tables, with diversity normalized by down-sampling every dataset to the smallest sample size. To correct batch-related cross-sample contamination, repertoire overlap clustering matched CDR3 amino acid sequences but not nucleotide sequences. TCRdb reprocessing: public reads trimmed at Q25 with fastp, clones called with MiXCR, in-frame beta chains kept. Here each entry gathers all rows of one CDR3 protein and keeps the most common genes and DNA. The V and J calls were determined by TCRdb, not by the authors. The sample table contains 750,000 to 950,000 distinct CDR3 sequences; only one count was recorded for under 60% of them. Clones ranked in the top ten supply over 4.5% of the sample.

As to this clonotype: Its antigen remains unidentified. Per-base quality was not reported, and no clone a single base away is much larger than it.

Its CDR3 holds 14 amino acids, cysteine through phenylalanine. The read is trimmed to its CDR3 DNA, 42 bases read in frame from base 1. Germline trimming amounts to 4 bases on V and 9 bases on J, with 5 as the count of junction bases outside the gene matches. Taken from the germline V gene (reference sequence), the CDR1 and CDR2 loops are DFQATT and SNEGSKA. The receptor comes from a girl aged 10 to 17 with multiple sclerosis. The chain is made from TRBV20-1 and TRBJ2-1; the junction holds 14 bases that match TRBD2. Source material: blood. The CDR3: CSAIPGLAGVEQFF. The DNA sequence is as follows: TGCAGTGCTATCCCGGGACTAGCGGGAGTTGAGCAGTTCTTC.